These 4 T cell receptor beta chains originate from one sample sequenced in a study of T cells in Graves' hyperthyroidism and ophthalmopathy. From RNA transcripts, TCR beta CDR3 regions were amplified. The HTBI primer set drove a first-round RT-PCR of the TCR CDR3. TCRdb passed the multiplex PCR reads through MiXCR, listing each CDR3 protein once. Here the sample spans some 800,000 distinct CDR3 sequences, over 35% being singletons. The source material was blood. These receptors all stem from a man between 18 and 35 years old with Graves' hyperthyroidism.

In its sample, this clonotype was seen many times. V is TRBV2 and J is TRBJ1-6; weak D call: TRBD1 (5 bases). Trimming removed 8 bases at V and 2 bases at J, with 7 bases between. Germline V gives CDR1 SNHLY, CDR2 FYNNEI. The CDR3 has 13 amino acids. The CDR3 bases are TGTGCCAGCGGGGGGACCTATAATTCACCCCTCCACTTT. It codes for CASGGTYNSPLHF.

Points on this clonotype: The junction departs from germline at one end; a sequencing error may be responsible. The chain employs TRBV9 and TRBJ2-7; D is undetermined. From germline, CDR1 is SGDLS and CDR2 YYNGEE. This CDR3 has 12 residues. Here the CDR3 DNA reads TGTGCCAGCAGCGTAGATGGGTACGAGCAGTGCTTC. Its translation is CASSVDGYEQCF.

CDR3 coding DNA: TGCAGTGCTAGAGGGGTGGGGGGTGTCTCTGGAAACACCATATATTTT. It codes for CSARGVGGVSGNTIYF. This chain joins TRBV20-1 and TRBJ1-3, with a weak D call TRBD1 (5 bases). This CDR3 has 16 residues. Germline V gene sequence: CDR1 DFQATT, CDR2 SNEGSKA (reference sequence). Trimming shortened V by 1 base and J by 0 bases, and 13 bases separated the two germline ends.

The chain joins TRBV7-2 to TRBJ1-4, with TRBD1 as a possible D gene (6 bases). CDR3 length equals 16 residues. V lost 1 base, J lost 0 bases, and 9 bases lay in between. Germline V gene sequence: CDR1 SGHTA, CDR2 FQGNSA. The CDR3 nucleotides are TGTGCCAGCAGCTTAGGACAGGCGGCAACTAATGAAAAACTGTTTTTT. This sequence encodes CASSLGQAATNEKLFF.